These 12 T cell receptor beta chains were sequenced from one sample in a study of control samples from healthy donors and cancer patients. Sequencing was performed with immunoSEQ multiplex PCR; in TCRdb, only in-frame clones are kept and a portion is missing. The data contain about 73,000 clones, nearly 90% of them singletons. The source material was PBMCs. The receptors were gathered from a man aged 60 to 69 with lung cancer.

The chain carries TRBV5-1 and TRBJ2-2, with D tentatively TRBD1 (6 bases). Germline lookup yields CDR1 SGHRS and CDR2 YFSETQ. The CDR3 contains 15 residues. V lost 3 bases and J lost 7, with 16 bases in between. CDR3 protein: CASSYIPGVNGELFF. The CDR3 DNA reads TGCGCCAGCAGCTATATCCCAGGGGTTAACGGGGAGCTGTTTTTT.

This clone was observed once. CDR3 region: CASRTGDSYEQYF. The CDR3 DNA reads as TGTGCCAGTCGGACAGGGGACAGCTACGAGCAGTACTTC. The V gene is TRBV27, the J gene TRBJ2-7, with TRBD1 matching over 9 bases. This CDR3 spans 13 amino acids. CDR1 is MNHEY, CDR2 SMNVEV, per germline (reference sequence). Trimming at V came to 9 bases and at J to 3 bases, leaving 6 bases not matched to a gene.

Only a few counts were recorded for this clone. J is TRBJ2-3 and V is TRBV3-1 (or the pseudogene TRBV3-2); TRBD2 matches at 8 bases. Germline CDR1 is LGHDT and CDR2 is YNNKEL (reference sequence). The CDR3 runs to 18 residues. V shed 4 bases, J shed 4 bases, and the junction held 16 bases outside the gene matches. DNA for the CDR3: TGTGCCAGCAGCCCCCGGGAGGGGCGGGCAGGGCGGGCAGATACGCAGTATTTT. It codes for CASSPREGRAGRADTQYF.

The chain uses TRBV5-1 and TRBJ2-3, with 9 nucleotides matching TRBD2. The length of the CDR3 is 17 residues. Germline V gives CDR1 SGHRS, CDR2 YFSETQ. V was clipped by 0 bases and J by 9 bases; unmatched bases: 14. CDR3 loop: CASSLASGGGGGSTQYF. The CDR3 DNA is TGCGCCAGCAGCTTGGCCTCTGGCGGGGGGGGAGGAAGCACGCAGTATTTT.

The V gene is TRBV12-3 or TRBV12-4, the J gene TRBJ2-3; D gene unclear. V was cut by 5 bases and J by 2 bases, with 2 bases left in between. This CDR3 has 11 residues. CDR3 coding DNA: TGTGCCAGCAGTGTCACAGATACGCAGTATTTT. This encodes CASSVTDTQYF.

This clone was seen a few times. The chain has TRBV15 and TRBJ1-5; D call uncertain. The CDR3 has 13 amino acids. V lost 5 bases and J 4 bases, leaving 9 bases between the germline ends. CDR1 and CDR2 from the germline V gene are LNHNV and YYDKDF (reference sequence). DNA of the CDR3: TGTGCCACCAGCCCAATGAAGAATCAGCCCCAGCATTTT. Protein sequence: CATSPMKNQPQHF.

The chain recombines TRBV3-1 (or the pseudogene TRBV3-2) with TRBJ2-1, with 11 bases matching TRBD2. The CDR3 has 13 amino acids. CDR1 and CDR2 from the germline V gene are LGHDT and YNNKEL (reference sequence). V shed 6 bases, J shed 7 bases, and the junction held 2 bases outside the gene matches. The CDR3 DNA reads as TGTGCCAGCAGAACTAGCGGGGGAAATGAGCAGTTCTTC. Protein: CASRTSGGNEQFF.

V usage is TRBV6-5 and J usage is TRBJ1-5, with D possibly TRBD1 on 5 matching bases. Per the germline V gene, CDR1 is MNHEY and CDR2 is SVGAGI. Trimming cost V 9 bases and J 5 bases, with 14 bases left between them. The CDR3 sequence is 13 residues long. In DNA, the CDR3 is TGTGCCAGTGGCGTGGGGCGTGATCAGCCCCAGCATTTT. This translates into CASGVGRDQPQHF.

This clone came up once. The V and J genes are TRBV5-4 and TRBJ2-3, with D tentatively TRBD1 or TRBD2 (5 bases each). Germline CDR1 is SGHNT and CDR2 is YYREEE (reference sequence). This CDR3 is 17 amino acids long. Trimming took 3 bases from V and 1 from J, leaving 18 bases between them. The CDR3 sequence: CASSSPETRGGTDTQYF. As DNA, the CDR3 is TGTGCCAGCAGCTCCCCTGAGACGAGGGGTGGCACAGATACGCAGTATTTT.

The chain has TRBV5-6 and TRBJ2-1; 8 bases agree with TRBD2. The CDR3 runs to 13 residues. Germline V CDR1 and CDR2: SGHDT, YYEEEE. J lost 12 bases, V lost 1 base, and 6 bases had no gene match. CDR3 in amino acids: CASSLSGLAGQFF. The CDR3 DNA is TGTGCCAGCAGCTTGTCAGGACTAGCAGGGCAGTTCTTC.

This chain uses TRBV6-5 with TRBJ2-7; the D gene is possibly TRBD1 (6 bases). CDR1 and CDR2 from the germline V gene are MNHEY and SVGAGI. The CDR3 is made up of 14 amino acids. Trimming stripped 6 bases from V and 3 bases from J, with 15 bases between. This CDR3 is CASSLARGSYEQYF. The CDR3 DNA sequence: TGTGCCAGCAGCCTTGCGAGGGGGAGCTACGAGCAGTACTTC.

CDR3 region: CASRKGTNLPYEQYV. The CDR3 DNA sequence: TGTGCCAGCAGGAAGGGAACTAACTTACCGTACGAGCAGTACGTC. The V and J genes are TRBV6-5 and TRBJ2-7; D unclear. From germline, CDR1 is MNHEY and CDR2 SVGAGI. The V end was cut by 6 bases, the J end by 4 bases, with 19 bases between. The CDR3 is 15 amino acids.